These T cell receptor beta chains were read from a single sample in a study of T cell repertoires in cytomegalovirus infection. Each CDR3 protein is one row after TCRdb ran MiXCR on the reads. Here the sample spans approximately 750,000 distinct CDR3 sequences, 35% to 40% being singletons. Source material: PBMCs. The source of these receptors is a human donor in good health (CMV status not recorded). Some clones in this sample may be carry-over from other donors' samples. CDR3s include the opening cysteine and the closing phenylalanine or tryptophan. The D gene is left open where the match is weak. Not every row has a clone size; where given, it reads once, few, many or a size class.

v_gene	abundance	j_gene	d_gene	CDR3aa	CDR3nt
TRBV30	-	TRBJ1-1	-	CAGRQVWNTEAFF	TGTGCCGGGAGACAGGTGTGGAACACTGAAGCTTTCTTT
TRBV10-3	-	TRBJ2-6	TRBD1	CAIRATGDYSGANVLTF	TGTGCCATCCGGGCGACAGGGGATTACTCTGGGGCCAACGTCCTGACTTTC
TRBV7-3	many	TRBJ2-3	-	CASSLTGGDTDTQYF	TGTGCCAGCAGCTTAACCGGGGGAGACACAGATACGCAGTATTTT
TRBV7-2	few	TRBJ1-5	TRBD1	CASSLADRAGQPQHF	TGTGCCAGCAGCTTAGCGGACAGGGCTGGGCAGCCCCAGCATTTT
TRBV6-8	few	TRBJ1-1	TRBD1	CASRGQKNTEAFF	TGTGCCAGCAGGGGACAGAAGAACACTGAAGCTTTCTTT
TRBV2	medium-sized	TRBJ2-4	-	CASRHTKNIQYF	TGTGCCAGCAGGCATACCAAAAACATTCAGTACTTC
TRBV2	-	TRBJ1-2	TRBD1	CASRRQGISYGYTF	TGTGCCAGCAGGCGACAGGGAATTAGCTATGGCTACACCTTC
TRBV19	few	TRBJ2-5	TRBD2	CASSILAGAETQYF	TGTGCCAGTAGTATCCTAGCGGGAGCTGAGACCCAGTACTTC
TRBV9	few	TRBJ1-6	-	CASSVGLTGSPLHF	TGTGCCAGCAGCGTAGGCCTCACCGGTTCACCCCTCCACTTT
TRBV9	once	TRBJ1-1	TRBD1	CASSPGTGVYTEAFF	TGTGCCAGCAGCCCCGGGACAGGGGTCTACACTGAAGCTTTCTTT
TRBV7-8	many	TRBJ2-1	-	CASSSQGSVNEQFF	TGTGCCAGCAGCTCGCAGGGATCCGTTAATGAGCAGTTCTTC
TRBV7-8	many	TRBJ1-5	-	CASSLISQGSHQPQHF	TGTGCCAGCAGCCTTATTTCCCAGGGTAGTCATCAGCCCCAGCATTTT